Below are 23 T cell receptor beta chains sequenced from a single sample in a study of blood T cell repertoires in COVID-19. Sequenced by immunoSEQ multiplex PCR; TCRdb stores in-frame clones only, minus some. The repertoire holds 150,000 to 200,000 clones, with approximately 83% as singletons. Sequenced: PBMCs or T cells enriched from blood (not recorded which). The receptors here all came from an older man who had been exposed to COVID-19.

The sample holds one count of this clone. The chain links TRBV28 to TRBJ2-1; 8 bases fit TRBD2. The CDR3 is made up of 13 amino acids. Germline V CDR1 and CDR2: MDHEN, SYDVKM. The J segment lost 6 bases and the V segment lost 5 bases, leaving 3 bases of the junction unmatched. CDR3 sequence: CASSQRERNEQFF. As DNA, the CDR3 is TGTGCCAGCAGTCAGCGGGAGCGCAATGAGCAGTTCTTC.

V usage is TRBV19 and J usage is TRBJ2-7; 9 bases match TRBD2. CDR1 and CDR2 from the germline V gene are LNHDA and SQIVND (reference sequence). The CDR3 is 17 residues long. With V trimmed by 7 bases and J by 5 bases, 18 bases remained unmatched. The CDR3: CASKGRISGSGPHEQYF. DNA of the CDR3: TGTGCCAGTAAAGGACGGATTAGCGGGAGTGGGCCCCACGAGCAGTACTTC.

The chain uses TRBV4-3 and TRBJ2-7, with 8 bases that match TRBD1. This CDR3 has 15 residues. The J segment lost 2 bases and the V segment lost 0 bases, leaving 3 bases of the junction unmatched. Looked up from germline, CDR1 is LGHNA and CDR2 is YSLEER. The CDR3 region is CASSQDRGRPYEQYF. CDR3 sequence (DNA): TGCGCCAGCAGCCAAGACAGGGGGCGACCCTACGAGCAGTACTTC.

The CDR3 loop is CASSLGGVGLAGTGELFF. As DNA, the CDR3 is TGTGCCAGCAGCTTAGGAGGGGTGGGTTTAGCGGGAACCGGGGAGCTGTTTTTT. The V and J genes are TRBV7-2 and TRBJ2-2; TRBD2 aligns across 8 bases. The CDR3 has 18 residues. V shed 1 base, J shed 5 bases, and the junction held 12 bases outside the gene matches. Germline V CDR1 and CDR2: SGHTA, FQGNSA.

The V and J genes are TRBV5-1 and TRBJ2-5; D unclear. This CDR3 comprises 14 residues. V lost 0 bases, J lost 1 base, and 7 bases lay in between. Germline CDR1 SGHRS, CDR2 YFSETQ. The CDR3 DNA sequence: TGCGCCAGCAGCTTGGAGTCAGTCCAAGAGACCCAGTACTTC. Amino acids: CASSLESVQETQYF. The full variable domain, in which reference TRBV5-1 and TRBJ2-5 provide the parts outside the CDR3, is KAGVTQTPRYLIKTRGQQVTLSCSPISGHRSVSWYQQTPGQGLQFLFEYFSETQRNKGNFPGRFSGRQFSNSRSEMNVSTLELGDSALYLCASSLESVQETQYFGPGTRLLVL.

CDR3 sequence: CASSHRLGLVNEQFF. The CDR3 region has the DNA TGTGCCAGCAGTCACCGATTGGGACTAGTCAATGAGCAGTTCTTC. The chain couples TRBV6-2 or TRBV6-3 to TRBJ2-1; 8 bases line up with TRBD2. There are 15 residues in the CDR3. The V and J ends lost 5 bases and 6 bases, in that order; junction bases with no gene match: 9. CDR1 and CDR2 (germline): MNHEY, SVGEGT.

This CDR3 is CASSLPLQKLFF. CDR3 nucleotide sequence: TGTGCCAGCAGTTTACCCCTTCAAAAACTGTTTTTT. The chain is built from TRBV28 and TRBJ1-4; D is uncertain. CDR1 MDHEN and CDR2 SYDVKM come from the germline V gene. CDR3 length equals 12 residues. V gave up 2 bases and J gave up 9 bases, with 7 bases separating them.

This clone occurred once. The chain joins TRBV7-2 to TRBJ2-3; 7 bases are shared with TRBD2. The germline gives CDR1 SGHTA, CDR2 FQGNSA. Trimming at V came to 8 bases and at J to 12 bases, leaving 17 bases not matched to a gene. The CDR3 has 14 residues. The DNA for the CDR3 is TGTGCCAGCCGCCCGCTGGGCGGGGGAACCCACCAGTATTTT. It translates to CASRPLGGGTHQYF.

This clone was recorded a few times. The V and J genes are TRBV7-2 and TRBJ1-1; 7 positions match TRBD1. The trim removed 5 bases at V and 3 bases at J, leaving 6 bases unmatched. The CDR3 runs 14 residues. Germline CDR1 is SGHTA and CDR2 is FQGNSA. Here the CDR3 reads CASSPGQIHTEAFF. The CDR3 DNA reads as TGTGCCAGCAGCCCGGGACAGATACACACTGAAGCTTTCTTT.

This chain uses TRBV7-9 with TRBJ1-6; unclear D gene. The V and J ends lost 4 bases and 10 bases respectively, with 8 bases between them. The CDR3 length is 12 residues. CDR1 is SEHNR, CDR2 FQNEAQ, per germline (reference sequence). For the CDR3, the DNA is TGTGCCAGCAGCTCAGGAATCTCACCCCTCCACTTT. It is translated as CASSSGISPLHF.

The rearrangement uses TRBV5-1 and TRBJ2-1, with 10 bases aligning to TRBD2. After removal of 1 base from V and 7 bases from J, the junction contained 8 bases not matched to a gene. This CDR3 contains 16 residues. Germline loops: CDR1 SGHRS, CDR2 YFSETQ. The CDR3 reads CASSLRTSGNINEQFF. The CDR3 nucleotides read TGCGCCAGCAGCTTGCGGACTAGCGGTAATATAAATGAGCAGTTCTTC.

This clone has only a few counts. The chain uses TRBV28 and TRBJ2-7; TRBD1 agrees at 11 bases. CDR1 MDHEN and CDR2 SYDVKM come from the germline V gene. The junction had 7 bases not matched to a gene; V was cut back by 4 bases and J by 5 bases. CDR3 length: 15 amino acids. The CDR3 sequence is CASSSRTGGYHEQYF. CDR3 coding DNA: TGTGCCAGCAGTTCCCGGACAGGGGGCTACCACGAGCAGTACTTC.

The chain links TRBV19 to TRBJ1-5; 9 nucleotides align to TRBD1. V lost 6 bases, J lost 3 bases, and 3 bases stayed unmatched. The CDR3 runs 14 residues. Germline V lookup: CDR1 LNHDA, CDR2 SQIVND (reference sequence). For the CDR3, the DNA is TGTGCCAGTAGGGGACAGGGAAACAATCAGCCCCAGCATTTT. Residues: CASRGQGNNQPQHF.

The J gene is TRBJ1-4, the V gene TRBV6-6, with a weak D call TRBD1 (5 bases). The CDR3 totals 12 residues. V dropped 8 bases and J dropped 8 bases, with 12 bases sitting between them. CDR1 and CDR2 from the germline V gene are MNHNY and SVGAGI (reference sequence). The CDR3 loop is CASRRGGEKLFF. The CDR3 coding sequence is TGTGCCAGCCGGCGGGGGGGAGAAAAACTGTTTTTT.

The CDR3 coding sequence is TGTGCCAGCAGCCCACGGGGACAGGGGCCACCTGGCTACACCTTC. Protein product: CASSPRGQGPPGYTF. The chain combines TRBV3-1 (or the pseudogene TRBV3-2) with TRBJ1-2, with 10 bases lining up with TRBD1. J was trimmed by 7 bases and V by 4 bases; bases with no gene match: 9. The CDR3 is made up of 15 amino acids. CDR1 LGHDT and CDR2 YNNKEL come from the germline V gene (reference sequence).

V and J are TRBV7-6 and TRBJ2-2; D not resolved. The length of the CDR3 is 12 residues. Trimming cost V 5 bases and J 6 bases, with 7 bases left between them. CDR1 is SGHVS and CDR2 is FNYEAQ in the germline V gene. The CDR3 DNA follows: TGTGCCAGCAGCCCGGGTGCCGGGGAGCTGTTTTTT. This sequence encodes CASSPGAGELFF.

The chain carries TRBV7-2 and TRBJ2-7, with D tentatively TRBD1 (5 bases). With 1 base removed from V and 0 bases from J, the gap between germline ends came to 13 bases. The CDR3 extends over 16 amino acids. Germline CDR1 and CDR2: SGHTA and FQGNSA. DNA for the CDR3: TGTGCCAGCAGCTTAGGGGCAGGGATGAGCTCCTACGAGCAGTACTTC. As protein: CASSLGAGMSSYEQYF. The full variable domain, completed using reference TRBV7-2 and TRBJ2-7, is GAGVSQSPSNKVTEKGKDVELRCDPISGHTALYWYRQSLGQGLEFLIYFQGNSAPDKSGLPSDRFSAERTGGSVSTLTIQRTQQEDSAVYLCASSLGAGMSSYEQYFGPGTRLTVT.

The chain links TRBV5-4 to TRBJ2-4, with D tentatively TRBD1 (5 bases). This CDR3 comprises 14 residues. Trimming cost V 4 bases and J 7 bases, with 15 bases left between them. Germline V gene data show CDR1 as SGHNT and CDR2 as YYREEE (reference sequence). The CDR3 reads CASSRKGPGNIQYF. The CDR3 DNA is TGTGCCAGCAGCCGGAAGGGGCCCGGGAACATTCAGTACTTC.

The V call is TRBV11-2, the J call TRBJ1-4, with 11 nucleotides matching TRBD1. The CDR3 length is 14 residues. Germline CDR1 is SGHAT and CDR2 is FQNNGV. Losses at the gene ends were 4 bases for V and 7 bases for J; bases not matched to a gene: 2. CDR3 nucleotide sequence: TGTGCCAGCAGCTCGGACAGGGGGCGTGAAAAACTGTTTTTT. It is translated as CASSSDRGREKLFF.

This clone was detected once. The chain carries TRBV6-5 and TRBJ1-4; TRBD1 aligns across 7 bases. Germline trimming cut 6 bases from V and 8 bases from J; bases unmatched to any gene: 12. CDR1 and CDR2 (germline): MNHEY, SVGAGI. This CDR3 has 15 amino acids. DNA for the CDR3: TGTGCCAGCAGCTCCGAGGCAGGGGGGTTCGAAAAACTGTTTTTT. Translation: CASSSEAGGFEKLFF.

The chain couples TRBV7-9 to TRBJ2-5; tentative D call: TRBD1 (5 bases). The CDR3 sequence is 14 residues long. Deletions cut 6 bases from V and 4 bases from J, with 15 bases between. Looked up from germline, CDR1 is SEHNR and CDR2 is FQNEAQ (reference sequence). DNA of the CDR3: TGTGCCAGCAGTTGGGGCGGTACTCGAGAGACCCAGTACTTC. It translates to CASSWGGTRETQYF.

This clone was counted a few times. This chain links TRBV4-1 with TRBJ2-7; a possible D gene is TRBD1 (5 bases). Germline lookup yields CDR1 MGHRA and CDR2 YSYEKL. This CDR3 region has 12 residues. V gave up 4 bases and J gave up 5 bases, with 9 bases separating them. CDR3 sequence: CASSLGEDEQYF. In nucleotides, the CDR3 is TGCGCCAGCAGCCTAGGGGAAGACGAGCAGTACTTC.

The chain links TRBV13 to TRBJ1-2, with 11 bases identical to TRBD1. V lost 4 bases, J lost 8 bases, and 15 bases stayed unmatched. The CDR3 loop spans 17 amino acids. The germline CDR1 and CDR2 sequences are PRHDT and FYEKMQ (reference sequence). Written as DNA, the CDR3 is TGTGCCAGCAGCTCCGACCGGGACAGGGGGTATCTAATCGGCTACACCTTC. It codes for CASSSDRDRGYLIGYTF.